This T cell receptor beta chain was identified during a study of human T cells and chemical hapten exposure. Study details: Upper-back patch tests with 0.01% DPC were read at 6 days. Study-wide findings and caveats: Controls formed significantly fewer large CDR3 similarity clusters than expanded TCRs did.

Indicated time point: patch test 3, about 24 weeks after DPC sensitization. Specified treatment: therapeutic diphenylcyclopropenone sensitization with weekly scalp DPC. Blood was collected ahead of every patch test applied. This clonotype was seen only a few times. Its antigen is unidentified. TCRdb independently ran MiXCR on the RACE reads; one entry per CDR3 protein. The data contain 210,000 or so distinct CDR3 sequences, roughly a quarter of them singletons. The source of this sequence is a woman in her 40s with alopecia areata. Some clones in this sample may be carry-over from other donors' samples. The sample in question was whole blood, obtained in connection with sensitization to the hapten diphenylcyclopropenone (DPC).

The chain's CDR3 is CASSPRGQRSYEQYF. CDR3 DNA sequence: TGCGCCAGCAGCCCACGGGGACAGCGCTCCTACGAGCAGTACTTC. This chain joins TRBV5-1 and TRBJ2-7; 7 bases are shared with TRBD1. CDR3 length: 15 amino acids. V was pared by 4 bases and J by 0 bases, with 7 bases of the junction left unmatched. The germline V gene encodes CDR1 SGHRS and CDR2 YFSETQ. Based on the CDR3 plus reference TRBV5-1 and TRBJ2-7, the full variable domain is KAGVTQTPRYLIKTRGQQVTLSCSPISGHRSVSWYQQTPGQGLQFLFEYFSETQRNKGNFPGRFSGRQFSNSRSEMNVSTLELGDSALYLCASSPRGQRSYEQYFGPGTRLTVT.